This paragraph reports one T cell receptor (beta chain). Its target is not known. TRB cDNA was prepared as libraries by UMI-labeled 5' RACE. TCRdb reworked the 5' RACE reads into one entry per CDR3 protein, no DNA. Listed are tens of thousands of distinct CDR3 sequences; around 5% falls within the top ten. A CD45RO-CCR7+CD27+CD95- phenotype identified naive CD8+ T cells. The data are from a study of CXCR3-negative and CXCR3-positive naive CD8 T cells. Study-level points and caveats: Memory CD8+ cells showed much lower diversity, while both naive subsets displayed comparably high diversity. Naive cells with CXCR3 showed TRB CDR3s that were more hydrophobic than those in CXCR3-negative naive cells.

Germline V gives CDR1 MNHEY, CDR2 SVGEGT. This CDR3 contains 18 residues. V is TRBV6-2 or TRBV6-3 and J is TRBJ2-5; TCRdb gives TRBD1 as the D gene, but with no DNA this cannot be confirmed. The origin of this receptor is a human donor in good health. Some clones in this sample may be carry-over from other donors' samples. The sequenced material came from naive CXCR3+ CD8+ T cells from blood. Subset of the sample: CD45RO-CCR7+CD27+CD95- naive CD8+ T cells expressing CXCR3 (TNR3+). The CDR3 loop is CASSEEPPGTTVKETQYF.